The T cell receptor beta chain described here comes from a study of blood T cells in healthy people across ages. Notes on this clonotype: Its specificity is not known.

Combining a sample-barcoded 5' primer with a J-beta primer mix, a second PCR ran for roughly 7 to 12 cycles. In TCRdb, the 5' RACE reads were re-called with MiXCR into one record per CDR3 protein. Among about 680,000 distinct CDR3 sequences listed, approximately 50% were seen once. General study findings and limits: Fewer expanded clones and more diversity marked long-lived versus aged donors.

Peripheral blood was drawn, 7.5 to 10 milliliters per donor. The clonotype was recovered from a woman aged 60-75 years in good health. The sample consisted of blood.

In nucleotides, the CDR3 is TGTGCCAGCAAACCAGCGGGTTCCTACAATGAGCAGTTCTTC. Translated: CASKPAGSYNEQFF. This chain links TRBV25-1 with TRBJ2-1, with a weak D call TRBD2 (6 bases). Deletions cut 7 bases from V and 1 base from J, with 11 bases between. The CDR3 extends over 14 amino acids. CDR1 and CDR2 (germline): MGHDK, SYGVNS.